This T cell receptor (beta chain) was sequenced during a study of OX40 agonist ivuxolimab in advanced cancers. Germline CDR1 and CDR2: GTSNPN and SVGIG (reference sequence). V was clipped by 3 bases and J by 3 bases; unmatched bases: 7. The CDR3 is made up of 14 amino acids. Data came from immunoSEQ multiplex PCR; TCRdb stores just in-frame clones and leaves some out. This repertoire shows roughly 74,000 clones, approximately 81% found once; its top ten account for around 2.1%. The sequence came from an adult with an advanced solid tumor such as melanoma, head and neck, liver or kidney cancer. The V call is TRBV30, the J call TRBJ2-7, with TRBD1 identical over 8 bases. The input for sequencing was CD4+ or CD8+ T cells sorted from blood, taken in a trial of the OX40 agonist ivuxolimab. CDR3 sequence (DNA): TGTGCCTGGAGATCCACAGGGGGACACTACGAGCAGTACTTC. This sequence encodes CAWRSTGGHYEQYF.